This T cell receptor (beta chain) came from a study of T cells in Graves' hyperthyroidism and ophthalmopathy. About the research overall: Peripheral blood was acquired at first diagnosis, ahead of any therapy whatsoever.

A few counts support this clonotype. The antigen is not known. Study-wide results and limits: The model anticipated ophthalmopathy a median about 6.5 months pre-onset.

CDR3 length: 15 amino acids. CDR1 is SGHVS and CDR2 is FNYEAQ in the germline V gene. V was shortened by 5 bases and J by 5 bases, with 13 bases between the two germline ends. Researchers took RNA transcripts and amplified the TCR beta CDR3 regions from them. Initially, a first-round RT-PCR of the TCR CDR3 employed the HTBI primer set. MiXCR was run by TCRdb on the multiplex PCR reads, yielding one entry per CDR3 protein. The repertoire has around 520,000 distinct CDR3 sequences, 14% of them found once; the top ten carry about 15%. The origin of this receptor is a woman aged 40-49 years with Graves' hyperthyroidism. The sequenced sample consisted of blood. This sequence joins TRBV7-6 and TRBJ1-6; D not certain. The CDR3 spells CASSATRLNNSPLHF. CDR3 in DNA: TGTGCCAGCAGCGCCACTAGGCTCAATAATTCACCCCTCCACTTT.